A selection of T cell receptor beta chains follows, all from one sample in a study of control samples from healthy donors and cancer patients. Libraries were prepared by immunoSEQ multiplex PCR; TCRdb keeps only in-frame clonotypes and omits some of them. The sample contains roughly 130,000 clones, 75% to 95% of which appear only once. The sequencing sample was made of blood. These receptors were collected from a man younger than 35 in good health. Each CDR3 is given without its conserved first and last residue. The order of the fields is D gene, V gene, J gene, CDR3 protein. The D gene is left open where the match is weak.

-	TRBV19	TRBJ1-1	ASSRNTEAF
-	TRBV30	TRBJ2-4	AWTPWTQKAKNIQY
TRBD1	TRBV6-5	TRBJ2-7	ASSPRTGSYEQY
-	TRBV6-5	TRBJ2-7	ASSYSTGNYEQY
-	TRBV5-1	TRBJ1-1	ASSSKQGLNTEAF
-	TRBV29-1	TRBJ1-1	SVPEEYRVNTEAF
-	TRBV7-9	TRBJ1-4	ASSLAGTREKLF
TRBD1	TRBV29-1	TRBJ1-2	SVGTVVYGYT
-	TRBV6-5	TRBJ2-1	ASSYRIVDNEQF
-	TRBV20-1	TRBJ1-3	SASSGNTIY
TRBD1	TRBV6-6	TRBJ1-5	ASSYGTGNQPQH
-	TRBV5-4	TRBJ1-1	ASSLGLPTEAF
-	TRBV6-6	TRBJ2-7	ASSYGTYEQY
TRBD2	TRBV4-2	TRBJ2-3	ASSQGNSGGGADTQY